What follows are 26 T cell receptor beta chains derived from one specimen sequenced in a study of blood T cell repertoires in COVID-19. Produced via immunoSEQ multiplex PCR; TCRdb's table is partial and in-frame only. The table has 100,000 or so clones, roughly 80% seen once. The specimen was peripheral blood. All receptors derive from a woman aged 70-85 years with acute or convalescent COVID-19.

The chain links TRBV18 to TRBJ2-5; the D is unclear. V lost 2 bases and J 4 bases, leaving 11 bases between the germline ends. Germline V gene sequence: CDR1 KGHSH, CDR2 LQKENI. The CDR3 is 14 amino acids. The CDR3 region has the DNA TGTGCCAGCTCACCATTGCCCCCGGGAGAGACCCAGTACTTC. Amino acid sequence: CASSPLPPGETQYF.

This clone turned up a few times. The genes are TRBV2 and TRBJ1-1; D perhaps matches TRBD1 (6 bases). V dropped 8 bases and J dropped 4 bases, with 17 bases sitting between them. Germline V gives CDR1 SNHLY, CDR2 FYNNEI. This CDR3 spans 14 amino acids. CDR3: CASRDTKMGTEAFF. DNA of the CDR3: TGTGCCAGCCGGGACACCAAAATGGGCACTGAAGCTTTCTTT.

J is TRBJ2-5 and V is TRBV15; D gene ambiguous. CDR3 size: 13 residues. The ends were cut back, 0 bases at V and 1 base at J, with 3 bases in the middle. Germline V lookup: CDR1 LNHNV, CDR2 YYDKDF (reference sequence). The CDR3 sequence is CATSRDIQETQYF. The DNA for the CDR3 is TGTGCCACCAGCAGAGACATCCAAGAGACCCAGTACTTC.

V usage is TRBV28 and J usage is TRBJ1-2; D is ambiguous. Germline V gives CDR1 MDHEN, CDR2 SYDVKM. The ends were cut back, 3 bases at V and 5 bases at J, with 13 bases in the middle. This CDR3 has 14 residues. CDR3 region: CASSFTPGSYGYTF. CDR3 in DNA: TGTGCCAGCAGTTTCACCCCGGGGAGTTATGGCTACACCTTC.

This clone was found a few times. Here the CDR3 reads CASSPGTGSRNTEAFF. The CDR3 coding sequence is TGTGCCAGCTCACCCGGGACAGGGAGTAGGAACACTGAAGCTTTCTTT. The chain is built from TRBV18 and TRBJ1-1, with 9 bases aligning to TRBD1. V lost 3 bases to trimming and J lost 1 base; unmatched junction nucleotides: 6. This CDR3 spans 16 amino acids. Germline V gene lookup returns CDR1 KGHSH and CDR2 LQKENI.

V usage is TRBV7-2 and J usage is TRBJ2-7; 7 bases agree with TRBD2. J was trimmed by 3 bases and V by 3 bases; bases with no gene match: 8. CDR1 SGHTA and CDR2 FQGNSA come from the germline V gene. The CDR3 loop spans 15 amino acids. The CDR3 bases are TGTGCCAGCAGCTTCCCGGGGGGACCGAACTACGAGCAGTACTTC. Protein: CASSFPGGPNYEQYF.

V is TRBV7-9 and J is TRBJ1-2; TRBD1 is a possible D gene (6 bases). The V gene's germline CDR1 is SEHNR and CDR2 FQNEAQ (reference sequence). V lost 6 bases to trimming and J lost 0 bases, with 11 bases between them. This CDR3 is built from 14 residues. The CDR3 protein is CASRPGQTNYGYTF. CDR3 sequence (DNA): TGTGCCAGCAGACCCGGACAGACTAACTATGGCTACACCTTC.

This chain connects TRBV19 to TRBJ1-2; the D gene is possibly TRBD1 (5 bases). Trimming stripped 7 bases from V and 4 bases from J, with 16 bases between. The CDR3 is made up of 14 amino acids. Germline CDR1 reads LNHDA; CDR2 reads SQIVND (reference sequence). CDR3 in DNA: TGTGCCAGTATGCCGACAGACCCTATCTATGGCTACACCTTC. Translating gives CASMPTDPIYGYTF.

The DNA for the CDR3 is TGTGCCAGCAGTTATTCGACAGGGAATAGCAATCAGCCCCAGCATTTT. Protein sequence: CASSYSTGNSNQPQHF. This chain uses TRBV6-6 with TRBJ1-5, with TRBD1 matching over 7 bases. Losses at the gene ends were 3 bases for V and 0 bases for J; bases not matched to a gene: 5. This CDR3 has 16 residues. CDR1 and CDR2 (germline): MNHNY, SVGAGI (reference sequence).

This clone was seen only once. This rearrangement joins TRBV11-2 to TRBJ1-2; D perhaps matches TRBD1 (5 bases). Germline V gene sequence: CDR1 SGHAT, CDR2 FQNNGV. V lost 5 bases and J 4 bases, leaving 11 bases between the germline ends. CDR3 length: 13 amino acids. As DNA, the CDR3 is TGTGCCAGCAGCCTAAGACAGTTCTATGGCTACACCTTC. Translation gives CASSLRQFYGYTF.

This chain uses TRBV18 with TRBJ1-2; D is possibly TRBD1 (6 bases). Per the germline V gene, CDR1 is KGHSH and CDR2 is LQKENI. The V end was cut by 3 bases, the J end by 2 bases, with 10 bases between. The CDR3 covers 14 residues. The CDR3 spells CASSPWTENYGYTF. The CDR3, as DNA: TGTGCCAGCTCACCCTGGACAGAGAACTATGGCTACACCTTC.

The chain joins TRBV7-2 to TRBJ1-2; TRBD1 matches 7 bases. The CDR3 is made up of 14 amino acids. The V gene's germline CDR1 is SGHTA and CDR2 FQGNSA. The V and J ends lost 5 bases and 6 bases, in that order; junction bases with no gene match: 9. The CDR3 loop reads CASSPLQGGDGYTF. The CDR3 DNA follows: TGTGCCAGCAGCCCCCTGCAGGGGGGCGATGGCTACACCTTC.

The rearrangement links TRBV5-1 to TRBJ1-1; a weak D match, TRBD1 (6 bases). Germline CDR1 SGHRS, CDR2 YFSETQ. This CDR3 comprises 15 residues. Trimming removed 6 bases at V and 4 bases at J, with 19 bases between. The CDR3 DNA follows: TGCGCCAGCAAAGTGAATGCGGGGGGCTTCACTGAAGCTTTCTTT. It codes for CASKVNAGGFTEAFF.

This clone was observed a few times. CDR3 nucleotide sequence: TGTGCCAGCAGACAGGGTGGTTCGGACACCATATATTTT. Residues: CASRQGGSDTIYF. The V and J genes are TRBV9 and TRBJ1-3; possibly TRBD1 for D (6 bases). V was clipped by 5 bases and J by 8 bases, with 14 bases between them. The CDR3 spans 13 residues. Germline-derived CDR1 and CDR2 are SGDLS and YYNGEE.

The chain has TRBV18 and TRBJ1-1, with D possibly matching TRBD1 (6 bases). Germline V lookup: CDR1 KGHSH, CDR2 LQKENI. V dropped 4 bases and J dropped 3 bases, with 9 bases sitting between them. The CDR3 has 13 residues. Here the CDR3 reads CASSREGDTEAFF. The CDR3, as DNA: TGTGCCAGCTCACGGGAGGGGGACACTGAAGCTTTCTTT.

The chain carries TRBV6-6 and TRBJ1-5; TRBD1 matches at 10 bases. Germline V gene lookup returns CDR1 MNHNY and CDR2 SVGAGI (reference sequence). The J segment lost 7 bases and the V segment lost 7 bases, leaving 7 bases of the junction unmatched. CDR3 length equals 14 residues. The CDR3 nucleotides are TGTGCCAGCACCCCCGGGACAGGGGTCCAGCCCCAGCATTTT. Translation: CASTPGTGVQPQHF.

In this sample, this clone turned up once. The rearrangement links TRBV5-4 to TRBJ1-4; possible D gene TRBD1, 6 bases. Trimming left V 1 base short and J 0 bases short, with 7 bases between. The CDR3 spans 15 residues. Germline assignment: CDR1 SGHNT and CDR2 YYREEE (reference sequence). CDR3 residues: CASSLQGTTNEKLFF. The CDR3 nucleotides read TGTGCCAGCAGCTTGCAGGGGACAACTAATGAAAAACTGTTTTTT. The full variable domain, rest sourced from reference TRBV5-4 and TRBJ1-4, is ETGVTQSPTHLIKTRGQQVTLRCSSQSGHNTVSWYQQALGQGPQFIFQYYREEENGRGNFPPRFSGLQFPNYSSELNVNALELDDSALYLCASSLQGTTNEKLFFGSGTQLSVL.

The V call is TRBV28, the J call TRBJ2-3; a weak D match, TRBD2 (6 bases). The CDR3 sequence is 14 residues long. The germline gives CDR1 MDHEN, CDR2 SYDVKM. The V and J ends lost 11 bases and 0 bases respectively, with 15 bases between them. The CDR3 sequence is CAGRDSGSTDTQYF. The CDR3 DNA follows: TGTGCCGGTCGTGATAGCGGTAGCACAGATACGCAGTATTTT.

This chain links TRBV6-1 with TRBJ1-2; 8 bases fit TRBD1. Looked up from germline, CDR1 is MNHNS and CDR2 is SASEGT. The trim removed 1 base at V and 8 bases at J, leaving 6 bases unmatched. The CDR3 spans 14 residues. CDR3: CASSEGTGRLGYTF. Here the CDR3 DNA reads TGTGCCAGCAGTGAAGGGACAGGGCGGTTGGGCTACACCTTC.

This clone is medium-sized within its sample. In DNA, the CDR3 is TGTGCCAGCAGTTCAGGACTAGCGGGGGTATACGAGGGCTACAATGAGCAGTTCTTC. This gives the protein CASSSGLAGVYEGYNEQFF. The rearrangement joins TRBV27 to TRBJ2-1; 13 nucleotides align to TRBD2. Germline loops: CDR1 MNHEY, CDR2 SMNVEV (reference sequence). The CDR3 runs to 19 residues. V shed 4 bases, J shed 3 bases, and the junction held 12 bases outside the gene matches.

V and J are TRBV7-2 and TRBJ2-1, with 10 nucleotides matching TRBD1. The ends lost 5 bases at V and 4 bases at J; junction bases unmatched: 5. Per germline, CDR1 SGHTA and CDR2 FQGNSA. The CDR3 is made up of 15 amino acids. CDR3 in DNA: TGTGCCAGCAGCCCCGGACAGGGGGGGTACAATGAGCAGTTCTTC. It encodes CASSPGQGGYNEQFF.

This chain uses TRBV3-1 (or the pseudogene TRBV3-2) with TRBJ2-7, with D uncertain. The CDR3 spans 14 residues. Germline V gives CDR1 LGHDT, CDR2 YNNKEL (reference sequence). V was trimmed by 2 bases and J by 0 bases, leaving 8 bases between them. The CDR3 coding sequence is TGTGCCAGCAGCCAACTACAGCACTCCTACGAGCAGTACTTC. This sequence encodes CASSQLQHSYEQYF.

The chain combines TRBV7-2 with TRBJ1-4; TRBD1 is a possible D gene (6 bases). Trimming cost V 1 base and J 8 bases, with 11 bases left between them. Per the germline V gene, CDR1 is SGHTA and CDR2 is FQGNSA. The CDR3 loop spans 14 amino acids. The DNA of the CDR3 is TGTGCCAGCAGCTTAGGAACAGGGATCGAAAAACTGTTTTTT. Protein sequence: CASSLGTGIEKLFF.

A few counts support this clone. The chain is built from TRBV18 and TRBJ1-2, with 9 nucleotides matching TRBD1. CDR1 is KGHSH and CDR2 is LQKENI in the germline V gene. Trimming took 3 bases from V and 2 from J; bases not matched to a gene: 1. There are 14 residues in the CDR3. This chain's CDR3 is CASSPGQGNYGYTF. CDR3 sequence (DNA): TGTGCCAGCTCACCTGGACAGGGGAACTATGGCTACACCTTC.

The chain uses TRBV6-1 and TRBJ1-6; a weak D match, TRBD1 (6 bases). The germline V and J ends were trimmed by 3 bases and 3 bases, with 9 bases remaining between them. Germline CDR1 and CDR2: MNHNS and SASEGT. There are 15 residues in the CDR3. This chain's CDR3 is CASSDGQNYNSPLHF. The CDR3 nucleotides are TGTGCCAGCAGTGATGGACAGAACTATAATTCACCCCTCCACTTT.

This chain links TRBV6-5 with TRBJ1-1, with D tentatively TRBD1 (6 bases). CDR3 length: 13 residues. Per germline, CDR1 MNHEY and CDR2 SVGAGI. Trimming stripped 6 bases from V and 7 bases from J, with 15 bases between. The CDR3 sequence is CASSSGGDNEAFF. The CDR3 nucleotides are TGTGCCAGCAGCTCGGGAGGGGACAATGAAGCTTTCTTT.